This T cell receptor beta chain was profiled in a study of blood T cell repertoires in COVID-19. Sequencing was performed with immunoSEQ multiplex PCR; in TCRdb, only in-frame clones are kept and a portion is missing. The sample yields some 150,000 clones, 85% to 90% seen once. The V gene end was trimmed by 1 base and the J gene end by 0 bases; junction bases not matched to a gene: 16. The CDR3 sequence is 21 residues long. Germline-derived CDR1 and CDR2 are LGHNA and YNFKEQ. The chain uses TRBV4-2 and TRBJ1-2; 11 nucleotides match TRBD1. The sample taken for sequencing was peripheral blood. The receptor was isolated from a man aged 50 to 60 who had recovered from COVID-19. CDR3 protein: CASSQVPPLDRTGGPNYGYTF. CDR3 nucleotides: TGTGCCAGCAGCCAAGTCCCTCCACTAGATCGGACAGGGGGCCCTAACTATGGCTACACCTTC.